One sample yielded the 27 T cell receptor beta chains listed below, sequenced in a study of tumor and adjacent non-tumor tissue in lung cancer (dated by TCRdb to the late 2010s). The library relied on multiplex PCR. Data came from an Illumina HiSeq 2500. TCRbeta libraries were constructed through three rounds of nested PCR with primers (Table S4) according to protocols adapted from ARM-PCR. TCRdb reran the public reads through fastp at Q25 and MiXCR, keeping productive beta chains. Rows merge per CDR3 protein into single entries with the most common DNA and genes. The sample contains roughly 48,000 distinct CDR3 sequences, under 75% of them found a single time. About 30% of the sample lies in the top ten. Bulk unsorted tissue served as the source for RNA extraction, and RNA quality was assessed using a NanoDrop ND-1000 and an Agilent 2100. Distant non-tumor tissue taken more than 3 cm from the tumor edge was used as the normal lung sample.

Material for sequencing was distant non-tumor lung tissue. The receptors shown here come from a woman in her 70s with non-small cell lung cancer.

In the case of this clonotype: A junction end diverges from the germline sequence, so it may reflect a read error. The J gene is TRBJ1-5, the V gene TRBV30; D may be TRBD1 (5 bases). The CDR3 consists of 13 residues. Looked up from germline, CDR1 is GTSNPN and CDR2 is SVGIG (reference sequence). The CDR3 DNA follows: TGTGCCTGGGGAGACAGTCGCGATCAGCCCCAACATTTT. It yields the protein CAWGDSRDQPQHF. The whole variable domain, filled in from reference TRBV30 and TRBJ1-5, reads SQTIHQWPATLVQPVGSPLSLECTVEGTSNPNLYWYRQAAGRGLQLLFYSVGIGQISSEVPQNLSASRPQDRQFILSSKKLLLSDSGFYLCAWGDSRDQPQHFGDGTRLSIL.

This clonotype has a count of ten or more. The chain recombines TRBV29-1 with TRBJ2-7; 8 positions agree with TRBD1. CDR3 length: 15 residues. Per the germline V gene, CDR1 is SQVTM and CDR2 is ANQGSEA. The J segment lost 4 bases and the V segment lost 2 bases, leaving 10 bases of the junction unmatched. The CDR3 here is CSVEFQGASNYEQYF. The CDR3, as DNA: TGCAGCGTTGAATTTCAGGGGGCCTCGAATTACGAGCAGTACTTC.

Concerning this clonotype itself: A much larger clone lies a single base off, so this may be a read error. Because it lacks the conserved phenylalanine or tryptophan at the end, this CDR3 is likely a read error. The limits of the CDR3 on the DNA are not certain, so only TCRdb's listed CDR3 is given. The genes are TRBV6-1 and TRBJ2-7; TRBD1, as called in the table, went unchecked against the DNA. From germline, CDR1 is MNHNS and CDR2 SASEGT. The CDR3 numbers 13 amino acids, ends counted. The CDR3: CASSEGGGARDYS.

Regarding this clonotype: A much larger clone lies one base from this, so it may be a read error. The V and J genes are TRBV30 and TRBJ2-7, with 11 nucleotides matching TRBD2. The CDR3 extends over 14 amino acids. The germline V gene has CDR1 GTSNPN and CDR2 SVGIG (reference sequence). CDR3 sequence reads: CAWRTSGSSYKQYF. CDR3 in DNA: TGTGCCTGGAGAACTAGCGGGAGCTCCTACAAGCAGTACTTC.

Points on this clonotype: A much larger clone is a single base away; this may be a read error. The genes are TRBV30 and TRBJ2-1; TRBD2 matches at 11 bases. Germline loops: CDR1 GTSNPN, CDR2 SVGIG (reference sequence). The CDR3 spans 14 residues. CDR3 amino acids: CTWNLAGGRYEQFF. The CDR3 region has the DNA TGTACCTGGAACCTAGCGGGAGGACGCTATGAGCAGTTCTTC.

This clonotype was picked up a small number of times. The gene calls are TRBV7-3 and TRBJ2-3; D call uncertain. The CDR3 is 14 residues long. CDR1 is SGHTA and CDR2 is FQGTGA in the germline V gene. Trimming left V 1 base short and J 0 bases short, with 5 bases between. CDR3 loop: CASSLIPSTDTQYF. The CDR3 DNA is TGTGCCAGCAGCTTAATTCCTAGCACAGATACGCAGTATTTT.

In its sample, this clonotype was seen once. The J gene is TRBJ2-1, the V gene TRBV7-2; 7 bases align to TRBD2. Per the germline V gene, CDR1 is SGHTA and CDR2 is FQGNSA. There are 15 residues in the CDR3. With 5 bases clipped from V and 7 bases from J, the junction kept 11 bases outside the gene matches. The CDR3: CASSAGLAGVNEQFF. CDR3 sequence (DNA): TGTGCCAGCAGCGCAGGACTGGCGGGAGTTAATGAGCAGTTCTTC.

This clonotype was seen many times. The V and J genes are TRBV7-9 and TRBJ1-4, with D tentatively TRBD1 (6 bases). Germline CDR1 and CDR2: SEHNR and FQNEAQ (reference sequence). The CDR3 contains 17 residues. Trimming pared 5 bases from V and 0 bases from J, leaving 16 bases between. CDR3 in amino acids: CASSPKTGAATNEKLFF. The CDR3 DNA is TGTGCCAGCAGCCCGAAGACAGGCGCAGCAACTAATGAAAAACTGTTTTTT.

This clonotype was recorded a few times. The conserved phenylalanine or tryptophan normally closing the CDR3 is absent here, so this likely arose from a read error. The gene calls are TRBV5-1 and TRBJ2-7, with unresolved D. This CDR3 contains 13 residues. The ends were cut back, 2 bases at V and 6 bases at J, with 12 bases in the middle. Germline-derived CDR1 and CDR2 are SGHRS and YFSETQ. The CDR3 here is CASSLSTPSEQYL. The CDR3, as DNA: TGCGCCAGCAGCTTATCTACTCCGTCCGAGCAGTACCTC.

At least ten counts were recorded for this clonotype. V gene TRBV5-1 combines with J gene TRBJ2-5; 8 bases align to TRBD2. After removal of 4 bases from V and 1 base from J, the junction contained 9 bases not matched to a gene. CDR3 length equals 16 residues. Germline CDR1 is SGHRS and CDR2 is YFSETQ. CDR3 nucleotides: TGCGCCAGCAGCGTATCTAGCGGGTTCTCCCAAGAGACCCAGTACTTC. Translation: CASSVSSGFSQETQYF.

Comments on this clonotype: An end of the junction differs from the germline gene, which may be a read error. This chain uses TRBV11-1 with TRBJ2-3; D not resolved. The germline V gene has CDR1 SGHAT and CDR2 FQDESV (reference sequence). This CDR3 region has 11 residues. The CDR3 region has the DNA TGTGCCAGCAGCCTTCTCCTGGTTCCGCATTTT. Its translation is CASSLLLVPHF.

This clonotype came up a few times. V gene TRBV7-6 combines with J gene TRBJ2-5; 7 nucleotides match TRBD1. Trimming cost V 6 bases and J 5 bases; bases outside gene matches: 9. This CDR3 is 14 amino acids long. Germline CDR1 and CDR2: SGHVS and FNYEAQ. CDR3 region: CASSPPTGFETQYF. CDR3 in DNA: TGTGCCAGCAGTCCTCCGACAGGGTTTGAGACCCAGTACTTC.

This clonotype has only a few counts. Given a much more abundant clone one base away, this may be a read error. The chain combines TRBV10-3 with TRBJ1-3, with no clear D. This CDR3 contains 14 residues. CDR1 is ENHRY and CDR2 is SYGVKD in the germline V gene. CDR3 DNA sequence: TGTGCCATCAGTGGGGAAGTCTCTGGAGACACCATATATTTT. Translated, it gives CAISGEVSGDTIYF.

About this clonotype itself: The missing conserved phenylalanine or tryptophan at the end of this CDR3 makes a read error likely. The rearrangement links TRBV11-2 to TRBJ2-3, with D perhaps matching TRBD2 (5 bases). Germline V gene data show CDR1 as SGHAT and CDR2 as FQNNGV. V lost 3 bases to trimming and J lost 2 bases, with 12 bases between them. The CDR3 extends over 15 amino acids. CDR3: CASSFTSGITDTQYS. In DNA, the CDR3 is TGTGCCAGCAGCTTCACAAGCGGTATCACAGATACGCAGTATTCT.

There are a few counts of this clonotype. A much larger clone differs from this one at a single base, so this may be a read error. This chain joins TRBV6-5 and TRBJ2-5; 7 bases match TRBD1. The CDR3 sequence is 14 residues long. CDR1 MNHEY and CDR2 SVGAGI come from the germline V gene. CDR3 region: CASSPRDSQGTQYF. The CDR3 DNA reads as TGTGCCAGCAGTCCCCGGGACAGCCAAGGGACCCAGTACTTC.

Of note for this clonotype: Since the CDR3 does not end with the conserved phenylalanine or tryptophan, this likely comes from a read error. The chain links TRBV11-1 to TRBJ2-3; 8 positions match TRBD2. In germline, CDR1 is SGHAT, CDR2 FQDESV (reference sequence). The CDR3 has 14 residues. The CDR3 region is CASSLDGGADKQYL. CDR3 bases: TGTGCCAGCAGCTTGGACGGGGGGGCAGATAAGCAGTATTTA.

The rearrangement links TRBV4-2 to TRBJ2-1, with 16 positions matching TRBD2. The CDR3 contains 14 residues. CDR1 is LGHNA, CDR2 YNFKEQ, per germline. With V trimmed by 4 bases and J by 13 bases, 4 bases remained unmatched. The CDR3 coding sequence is TGTGCCAGCAGCCGGGGACTAGCGGGAGGGCACCAGTTCTTC. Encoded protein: CASSRGLAGGHQFF.

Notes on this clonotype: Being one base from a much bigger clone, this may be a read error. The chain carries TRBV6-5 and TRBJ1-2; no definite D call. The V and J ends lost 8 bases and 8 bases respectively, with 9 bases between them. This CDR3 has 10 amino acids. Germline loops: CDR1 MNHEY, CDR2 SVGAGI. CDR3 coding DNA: TGTGCCAGCTACAACGGGGGCTACACCTTC. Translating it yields CASYNGGYTF.

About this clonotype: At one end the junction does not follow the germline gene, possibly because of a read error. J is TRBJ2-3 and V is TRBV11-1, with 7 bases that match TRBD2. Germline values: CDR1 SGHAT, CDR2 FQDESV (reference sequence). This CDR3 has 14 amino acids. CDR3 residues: CACSLAPGLYAQYF. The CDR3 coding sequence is TGTGCCTGCAGCTTAGCCCCGGGACTATATGCGCAGTATTTT.

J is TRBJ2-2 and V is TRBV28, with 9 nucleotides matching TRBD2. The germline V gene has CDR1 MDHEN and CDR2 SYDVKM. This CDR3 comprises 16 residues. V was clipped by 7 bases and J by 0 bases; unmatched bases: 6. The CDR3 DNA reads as TGTGCCAGCACTAGCGGGAACATAGCGAACACCGGGGAGCTGTTTTTT. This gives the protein CASTSGNIANTGELFF. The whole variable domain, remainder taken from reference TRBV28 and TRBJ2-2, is DVKVTQSSRYLVKRTGEKVFLECVQDMDHENMFWYRQDPGLGLRLIYFSYDVKMKEKGDIPEGYSVSREKKERFSLILESASTNQTSMYLCASTSGNIANTGELFFGEGSRLTVL.

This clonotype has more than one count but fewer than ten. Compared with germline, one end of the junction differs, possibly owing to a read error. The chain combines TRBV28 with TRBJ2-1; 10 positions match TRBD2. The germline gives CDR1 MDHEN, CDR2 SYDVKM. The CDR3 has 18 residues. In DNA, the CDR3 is TGTGCCAGCAGCTCCATAGCGGGAGGAGGCTTCTCCTACATTGAGCAGTTCTTC. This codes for CASSSIAGGGFSYIEQFF.

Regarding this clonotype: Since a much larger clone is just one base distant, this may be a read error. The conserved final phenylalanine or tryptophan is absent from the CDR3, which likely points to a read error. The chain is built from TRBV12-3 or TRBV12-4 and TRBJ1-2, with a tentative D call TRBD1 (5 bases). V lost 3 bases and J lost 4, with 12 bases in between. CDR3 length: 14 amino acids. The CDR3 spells CASSFGAGVYGYTS. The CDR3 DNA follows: TGTGCCAGCAGTTTTGGGGCAGGCGTCTATGGCTACACCTCC.

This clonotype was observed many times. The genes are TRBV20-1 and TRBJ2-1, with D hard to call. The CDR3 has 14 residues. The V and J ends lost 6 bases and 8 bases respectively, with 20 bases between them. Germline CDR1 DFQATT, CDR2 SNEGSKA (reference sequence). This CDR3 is CSANSGHRVDEQFF. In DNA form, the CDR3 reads TGCAGTGCAAACTCCGGGCATAGAGTCGATGAGCAGTTCTTC.

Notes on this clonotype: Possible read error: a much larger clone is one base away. For the CDR3, the DNA is TGTGCCACCAGCTTAGGTCTTTTCTATGGCTACACCTTC. Amino acids: CATSLGLFYGYTF. J is TRBJ1-2 and V is TRBV7-9, with D unclear. The CDR3 length is 13 residues. Germline values: CDR1 SEHNR, CDR2 FQNEAQ (reference sequence).

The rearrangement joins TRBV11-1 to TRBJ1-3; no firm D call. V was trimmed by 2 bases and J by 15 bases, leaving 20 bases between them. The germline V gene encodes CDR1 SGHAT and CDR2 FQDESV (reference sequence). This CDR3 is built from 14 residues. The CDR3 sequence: CASSLSISGNPTYF. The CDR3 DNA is TGTGCCAGCAGCTTATCTATCTCTGGAAACCCCACATATTTT.

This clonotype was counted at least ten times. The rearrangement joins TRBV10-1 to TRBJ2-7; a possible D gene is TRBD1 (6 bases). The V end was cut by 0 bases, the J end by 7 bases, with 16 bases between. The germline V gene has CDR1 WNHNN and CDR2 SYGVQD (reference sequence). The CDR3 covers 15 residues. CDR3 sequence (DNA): TGCGCCAGCAGTGAGTCGTGGACAGACTTGAGGGAGCAGTACTTC. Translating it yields CASSESWTDLREQYF.

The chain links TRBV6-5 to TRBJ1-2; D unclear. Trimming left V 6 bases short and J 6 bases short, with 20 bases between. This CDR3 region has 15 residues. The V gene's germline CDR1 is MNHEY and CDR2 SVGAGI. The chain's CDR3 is CASRRIQHEADGYTF. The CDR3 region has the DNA TGTGCCAGCAGGCGGATACAACATGAGGCGGATGGCTACACCTTC.